This TCR beta chain was identified in a study of CD8 T cells in ankylosing spondylitis. Findings and limits, study-wide: Roughly eight highly homologous variants made up a TCR beta motif that seemed to typify ankylosing spondylitis blood. Enrichment of disease-linked clones was reportedly significant in matched ankylosing spondylitis synovial fluid.

A remark on this clonotype: The antigen is unknown.

The germline gives CDR1 SGHVS, CDR2 FQNEAQ. V dropped 5 bases and J dropped 4; count of bases not matched to a gene: 12. This CDR3 is built from 19 residues. Making the TCR beta libraries involved quantitative 5'-RACE with molecular barcodes. Each CDR3 protein gets one entry after TCRdb re-called the 5' RACE reads with MiXCR. The table lists about 130,000 distinct CDR3 sequences, around 13% of them singletons, with approximately 3% in the top ten. Sequenced sample: blood, either unsorted or a sorted T cell fraction (not recorded which). The receptor was isolated from a female donor with ankylosing spondylitis or in good health (not recorded which). The rearrangement links TRBV7-8 to TRBJ2-1; TRBD2 matches 15 bases. CDR3 sequence: CASSPLLAGTSGGYNEQFF. DNA of the CDR3: TGTGCCAGCAGCCCTCTGCTCGCCGGGACTAGCGGGGGGTACAATGAGCAGTTCTTC.